The 21 T cell receptor beta chains listed next were all sequenced from one sample in a study of a mutant IDH1 vaccine in newly diagnosed glioma. Described time point: baseline, week 1 (first vaccination visit). Regarding treatment: pre-vaccination baseline after standard-of-care therapy. Here immunoSEQ multiplex PCR was the method, and the copy in TCRdb shows in-frame clones only, minus some. This sample has 30,000 to 40,000 clones, with roughly 92% found just once. The sequences come from PBMCs, collected from a glioma patient treated with radiotherapy, temozolomide or both. The receptor source for this set is a man between 18 and 29 years old with glioma.

The chain has TRBV7-9 and TRBJ1-1; the match to TRBD1 covers 7 bases. V shed 4 bases, J shed 0 bases, and the junction held 5 bases outside the gene matches. The CDR3 sequence is 15 residues long. Germline V gives CDR1 SEHNR, CDR2 FQNEAQ (reference sequence). The CDR3 protein is CASSSGTAMNTEAFF. DNA of the CDR3: TGTGCCAGCAGCTCTGGGACAGCCATGAACACTGAAGCTTTCTTT.

This clone showed up just once. The gene calls are TRBV4-2 and TRBJ2-3; tentatively, D is TRBD1 (5 bases). This CDR3 region has 16 residues. CDR1 LGHNA and CDR2 YNFKEQ come from the germline V gene. The V gene lost 1 base and the J gene lost 3 bases, with 14 bases spanning the gap. In nucleotides, the CDR3 is TGTGCCAGCAGCCAAGGGGGCTCGGGTGGGACAGATACGCAGTATTTT. It specifies CASSQGGSGGTDTQYF.

Regarding this clone: Possible read error: a much larger clone is one base away. The J gene is TRBJ1-1, the V gene TRBV7-7; tentatively, D is TRBD1 (6 bases). Trimming left V 5 bases short and J 1 base short, with 8 bases between. This CDR3 has 13 residues. CDR1 is SSHAT, CDR2 FNYEAQ, per germline (reference sequence). The CDR3 sequence is CASSEDRNTEAFF. The DNA for the CDR3 is TGTGCCAGCAGCGAGGACAGGAACACTGAAGCTTTCTTT.

This clone was detected once. The CDR3 protein is CASSSGAGELFF. Written as DNA, the CDR3 is TGTGCCAGCAGTTCAGGGGCCGGGGAGCTGTTTTTT. The chain recombines TRBV25-1 with TRBJ2-2, with D possibly matching TRBD1 (6 bases). Germline V gives CDR1 MGHDK, CDR2 SYGVNS. The length of the CDR3 is 12 residues. Trimming left V 5 bases short and J 6 bases short, with 7 bases between.

This sequence joins TRBV4-3 and TRBJ1-4; D is undetermined. CDR1 and CDR2 (germline): LGHNA, YSLEER. V gave up 0 bases and J gave up 3 bases, with 11 bases separating them. The CDR3 runs 16 residues. The CDR3: CASSQDAGLANEKLFF. Here the CDR3 DNA reads TGCGCCAGCAGCCAAGATGCAGGTCTAGCTAATGAAAAACTGTTTTTT.

V usage is TRBV5-8 and J usage is TRBJ2-5; perhaps TRBD2 as D (6 bases). Trimming left V 4 bases short and J 2 bases short, with 9 bases between. CDR1 and CDR2 from the germline V gene are SGHTS and YDEGEE. The CDR3 extends over 13 amino acids. The CDR3 DNA is TGTGCCAGCAGCCCCCGGGGGCAAGAGACCCAGTACTTC. Residues: CASSPRGQETQYF.

The CDR3 loop is CSAAGTYGYTF. The CDR3 DNA reads as TGCAGTGCTGCCGGGACCTATGGCTACACCTTC. The chain is built from TRBV20-1 and TRBJ1-2, with a tentative D call TRBD1 (5 bases). Germline V CDR1 and CDR2: DFQATT, SNEGSKA (reference sequence). The CDR3 is 11 residues long. Trimming removed 5 bases from V and 4 bases from J, with 8 bases in between.

Here the CDR3 reads CASSLGPSGLSTDTQYF. The CDR3 DNA sequence: TGTGCCAGCAGCTTAGGCCCTAGCGGACTTAGCACAGATACGCAGTATTTT. The V and J genes are TRBV7-2 and TRBJ2-3; TRBD2 matches at 7 bases. Germline CDR1 SGHTA, CDR2 FQGNSA. Unmatched junction bases numbered 7, after V lost 1 base and J lost 0 bases. The CDR3 spans 17 residues.

V gene TRBV4-1 combines with J gene TRBJ2-2; the match to TRBD2 covers 10 bases. The V gene end was trimmed by 0 bases and the J gene end by 2 bases; junction bases not matched to a gene: 9. Germline CDR1 and CDR2: MGHRA and YSYEKL. The CDR3 covers 19 residues. The CDR3 reads CASSQDWGGLALNTGELFF. The CDR3 DNA sequence: TGCGCCAGCAGCCAAGATTGGGGGGGACTAGCGCTTAACACCGGGGAGCTGTTTTTT.

The chain joins TRBV2 to TRBJ2-5; 14 bases match TRBD2. Losses at the gene ends were 8 bases for V and 6 bases for J; bases not matched to a gene: 8. The CDR3 is made up of 15 amino acids. Germline V lookup: CDR1 SNHLY, CDR2 FYNNEI. The CDR3 is CASSAGTSGRQTQYF. The DNA of the CDR3 is TGTGCCAGCTCTGCCGGGACTAGCGGGAGACAGACCCAGTACTTC.

This chain joins TRBV4-3 and TRBJ1-4, with no clear D. CDR1 LGHNA and CDR2 YSLEER come from the germline V gene. V lost 1 base and J lost 5, with 5 bases in between. The CDR3 contains 13 residues. The CDR3: CASSQGTNEKLFF. CDR3 DNA sequence: TGCGCCAGCAGCCAAGGGACGAATGAAAAACTGTTTTTT.

This rearrangement joins TRBV5-1 to TRBJ2-7; 9 bases line up with TRBD1. This CDR3 region has 14 residues. Germline-derived CDR1 and CDR2 are SGHRS and YFSETQ. J lost 6 bases, V lost 3 bases, and 7 bases had no gene match. For the CDR3, the DNA is TGCGCCAGCAGCTGGGGACAGGGAAGGAGCGAGCAGTACTTC. Protein product: CASSWGQGRSEQYF. Drawing the rest from reference TRBV5-1 and TRBJ2-7, the complete variable domain is KAGVTQTPRYLIKTRGQQVTLSCSPISGHRSVSWYQQTPGQGLQFLFEYFSETQRNKGNFPGRFSGRQFSNSRSEMNVSTLELGDSALYLCASSWGQGRSEQYFGPGTRLTVT.

This clone was observed once. The gene calls are TRBV6-6 and TRBJ2-7, with D uncertain. The V gene's germline CDR1 is MNHNY and CDR2 SVGAGI (reference sequence). The CDR3 sequence is 11 residues long. V was cut by 7 bases and J by 2 bases, with 6 bases left in between. The CDR3 region has the DNA TGTGCCAGCATCGACACCTACGAGCAGTACTTC. It is translated as CASIDTYEQYF.

The V gene is TRBV4-3, the J gene TRBJ2-5, with 7 bases that match TRBD2. Germline-derived CDR1 and CDR2 are LGHNA and YSLEER. V shed 2 bases and J 4 bases; nucleotides not matched to a gene: 4. The CDR3 runs to 14 residues. CDR3 protein: CASSQSRLAETQYF. CDR3 DNA sequence: TGCGCCAGCAGCCAATCCAGACTAGCAGAGACCCAGTACTTC.

This clone was picked up one time. In DNA, the CDR3 is TGTGCCAGCAGTGGACGACAGTACTTGAACGAGCAGTACTTC. This translates into CASSGRQYLNEQYF. The chain carries TRBV2 and TRBJ2-7; tentatively, D is TRBD1 (5 bases). The CDR3 consists of 14 residues. CDR1 and CDR2 from the germline V gene are SNHLY and FYNNEI. Trimming removed 4 bases from V and 5 bases from J, with 15 bases in between.

This clone is classed as medium-sized (0.01 to 0.1%). This chain joins TRBV14 and TRBJ1-6; D not resolved. V was trimmed by 1 base and J by 6 bases, leaving 13 bases between them. The CDR3 is made up of 16 amino acids. Germline CDR1 reads SGHDN; CDR2 reads FVKESK. Here the CDR3 DNA reads TGTGCCAGCAGCCAAGGAATTCGGGCCGCTAATTCACCCCTCCACTTT. This sequence encodes CASSQGIRAANSPLHF.

This rearrangement joins TRBV7-2 to TRBJ1-1; the D gene is possibly TRBD1 (6 bases). Trimming took 5 bases from V and 4 from J, leaving 20 bases between them. CDR3 length equals 16 residues. Germline assignment: CDR1 SGHTA and CDR2 FQGNSA. The CDR3 nucleotides are TGTGCCAGCAGCCCCCAATACAGGGTGGGTGGCACTGAAGCTTTCTTT. Translating gives CASSPQYRVGGTEAFF.

The V call is TRBV10-3, the J call TRBJ2-3; the D is unclear. The V end was cut by 7 bases, the J end by 0 bases, with 8 bases between. The CDR3 contains 13 residues. Per germline, CDR1 ENHRY and CDR2 SYGVKD. DNA of the CDR3: TGTGCCATCAAGGCGGCTAGCACAGATACGCAGTATTTT. It encodes CAIKAASTDTQYF.

The CDR3 loop is CASSMGGGDGYTF. The CDR3 DNA reads TGTGCCAGTAGTATGGGAGGGGGCGATGGCTACACCTTC. This rearrangement joins TRBV19 to TRBJ1-2, with 7 bases matching TRBD1. Germline CDR1 reads LNHDA; CDR2 reads SQIVND (reference sequence). The length of the CDR3 is 13 residues. The ends lost 3 bases at V and 6 bases at J; junction bases unmatched: 4.

The V gene is TRBV7-9, the J gene TRBJ2-1; 13 bases match TRBD2. Germline V gene data show CDR1 as SEHNR and CDR2 as FQNEAQ (reference sequence). Trimming cost V 6 bases and J 6 bases; bases outside gene matches: 14. The CDR3 contains 18 residues. CDR3 DNA sequence: TGTGCCAGCAGACACCCCTCACTAGCGGGAGGGCCTGGCAATGAGCAGTTCTTC. Translation: CASRHPSLAGGPGNEQFF.

DNA of the CDR3: TGTGCCAGCAGCCTGGGAAGGGGGAGTAAGGAGACCCAGTACTTC. It translates to CASSLGRGSKETQYF. This chain links TRBV6-5 with TRBJ2-5; D is possibly TRBD1 (6 bases). The CDR3 is 15 residues long. Germline values: CDR1 MNHEY, CDR2 SVGAGI. V lost 6 bases and J lost 5, with 19 bases in between.